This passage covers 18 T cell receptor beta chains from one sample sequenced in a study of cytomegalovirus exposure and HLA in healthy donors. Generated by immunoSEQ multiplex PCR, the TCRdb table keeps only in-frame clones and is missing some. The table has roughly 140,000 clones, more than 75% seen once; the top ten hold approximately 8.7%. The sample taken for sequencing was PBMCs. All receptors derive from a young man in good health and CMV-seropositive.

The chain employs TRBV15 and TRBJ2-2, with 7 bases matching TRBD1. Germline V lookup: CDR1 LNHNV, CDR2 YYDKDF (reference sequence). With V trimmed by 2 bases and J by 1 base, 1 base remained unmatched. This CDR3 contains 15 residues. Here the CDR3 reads CATSRSGGNTGELFF. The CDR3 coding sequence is TGTGCCACCAGCAGATCAGGGGGGAACACCGGGGAGCTGTTTTTT.

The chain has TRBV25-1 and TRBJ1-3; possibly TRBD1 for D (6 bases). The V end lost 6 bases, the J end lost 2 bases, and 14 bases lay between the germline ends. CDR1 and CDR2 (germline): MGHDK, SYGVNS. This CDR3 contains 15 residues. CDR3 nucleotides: TGTGCCAGCAGCTCCTCAGGGGTGGCTGGAAACACCATATATTTT. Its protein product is CASSSSGVAGNTIYF.

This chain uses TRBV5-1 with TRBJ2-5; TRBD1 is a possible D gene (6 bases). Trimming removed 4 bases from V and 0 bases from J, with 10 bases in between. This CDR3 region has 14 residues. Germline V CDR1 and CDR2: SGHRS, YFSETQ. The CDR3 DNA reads TGCGCCAGCAGCCCCGGGACAAACCAAGAGACCCAGTACTTC. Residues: CASSPGTNQETQYF.

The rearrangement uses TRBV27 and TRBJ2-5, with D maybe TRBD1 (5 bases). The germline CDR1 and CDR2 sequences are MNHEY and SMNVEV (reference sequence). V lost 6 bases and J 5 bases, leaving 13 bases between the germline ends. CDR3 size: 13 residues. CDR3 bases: TGTGCCAGCAGCAGGCAAGCAGGGGAGACCCAGTACTTC. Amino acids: CASSRQAGETQYF.

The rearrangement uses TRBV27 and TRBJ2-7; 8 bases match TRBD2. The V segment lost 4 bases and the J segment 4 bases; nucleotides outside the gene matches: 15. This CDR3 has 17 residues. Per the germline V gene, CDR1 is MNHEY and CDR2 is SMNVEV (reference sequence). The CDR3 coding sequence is TGTGCCAGCAGTTCACAAAAGGGGGAGCGGGGGTCGTACGAGCAGTACTTC. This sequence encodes CASSSQKGERGSYEQYF.

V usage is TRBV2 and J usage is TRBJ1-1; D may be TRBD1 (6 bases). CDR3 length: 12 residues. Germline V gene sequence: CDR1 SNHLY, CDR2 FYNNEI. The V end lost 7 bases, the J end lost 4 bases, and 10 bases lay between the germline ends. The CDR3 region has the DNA TGTGCCAGCATAAGACAGGCCACTGAAGCTTTCTTT. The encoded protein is CASIRQATEAFF.

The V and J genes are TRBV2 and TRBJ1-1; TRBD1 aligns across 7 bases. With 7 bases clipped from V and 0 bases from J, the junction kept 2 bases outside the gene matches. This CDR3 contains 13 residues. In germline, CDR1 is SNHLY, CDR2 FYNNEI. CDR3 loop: CASIGTVNTEAFF. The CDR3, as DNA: TGTGCCAGCATCGGGACAGTGAACACTGAAGCTTTCTTT.

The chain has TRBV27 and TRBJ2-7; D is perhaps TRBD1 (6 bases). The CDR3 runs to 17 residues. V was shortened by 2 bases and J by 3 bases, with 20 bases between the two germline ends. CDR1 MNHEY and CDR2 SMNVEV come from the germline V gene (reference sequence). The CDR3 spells CASSLKPSSDSIYEQYF. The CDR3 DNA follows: TGTGCCAGCAGTTTAAAGCCCAGCTCGGACAGTATCTACGAGCAGTACTTC.

The CDR3 here is CASSVKQGTSRNTGELFF. CDR3 coding DNA: TGTGCCAGCTCAGTTAAACAGGGGACTAGCAGGAACACCGGGGAGCTGTTTTTT. This chain joins TRBV18 and TRBJ2-2; TRBD2 matches at 9 bases. Germline V lookup: CDR1 KGHSH, CDR2 LQKENI. Trimming at V came to 5 bases and at J to 1 base, leaving 11 bases not matched to a gene. This CDR3 region has 18 residues.

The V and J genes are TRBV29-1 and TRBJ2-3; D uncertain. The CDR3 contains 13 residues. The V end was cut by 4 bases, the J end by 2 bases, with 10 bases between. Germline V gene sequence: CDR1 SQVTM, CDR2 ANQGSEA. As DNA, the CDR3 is TGCAGCGTTGTGGTAGTTATCACAGATACGCAGTATTTT. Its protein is CSVVVVITDTQYF.

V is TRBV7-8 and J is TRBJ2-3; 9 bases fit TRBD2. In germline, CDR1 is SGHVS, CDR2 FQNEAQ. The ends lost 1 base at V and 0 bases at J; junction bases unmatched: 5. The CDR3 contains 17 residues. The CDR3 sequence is CASSLGGGGGSTDTQYF. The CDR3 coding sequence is TGTGCCAGCAGCTTAGGGGGCGGGGGGGGGAGCACAGATACGCAGTATTTT.

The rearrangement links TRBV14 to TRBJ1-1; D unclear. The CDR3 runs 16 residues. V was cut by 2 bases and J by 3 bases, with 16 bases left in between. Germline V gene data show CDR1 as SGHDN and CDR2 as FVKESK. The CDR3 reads CASSQTFRRRYTEAFF. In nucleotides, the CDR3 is TGTGCCAGCAGCCAAACATTCCGGAGGAGATACACTGAAGCTTTCTTT.

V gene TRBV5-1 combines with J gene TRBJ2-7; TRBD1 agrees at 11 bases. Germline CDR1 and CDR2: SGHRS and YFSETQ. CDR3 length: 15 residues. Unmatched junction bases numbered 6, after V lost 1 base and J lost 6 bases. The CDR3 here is CASSLWTGGQREQYF. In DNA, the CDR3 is TGCGCCAGCAGCTTGTGGACAGGGGGCCAGCGCGAGCAGTACTTC.

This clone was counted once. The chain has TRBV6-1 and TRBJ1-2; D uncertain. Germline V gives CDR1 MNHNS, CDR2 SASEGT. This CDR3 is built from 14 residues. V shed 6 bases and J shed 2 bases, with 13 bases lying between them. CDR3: CASSPLTPNYGYTF. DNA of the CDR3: TGTGCCAGCAGCCCCCTTACACCGAACTATGGCTACACCTTC.

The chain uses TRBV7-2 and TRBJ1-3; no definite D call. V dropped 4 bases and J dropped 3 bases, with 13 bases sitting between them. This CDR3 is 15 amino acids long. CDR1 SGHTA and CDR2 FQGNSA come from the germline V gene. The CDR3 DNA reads TGTGCCAGCAGCTACACCGCGGGAAATGGAAACACCATATATTTT. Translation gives CASSYTAGNGNTIYF.

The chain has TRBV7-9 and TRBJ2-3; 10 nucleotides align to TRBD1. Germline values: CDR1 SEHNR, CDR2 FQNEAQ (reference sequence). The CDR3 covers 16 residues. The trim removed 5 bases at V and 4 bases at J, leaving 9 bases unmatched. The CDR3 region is CASSTFAGTGADTQYF. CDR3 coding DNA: TGTGCCAGCAGCACGTTCGCCGGGACAGGGGCAGATACGCAGTATTTT. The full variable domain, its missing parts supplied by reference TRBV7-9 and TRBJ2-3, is DTGVSQNPRHKITKRGQNVTFRCDPISEHNRLYWYRQTLGQGPEFLTYFQNEAQLEKSRLLSDRFSAERPKGSFSTLEIQRTEQGDSAMYLCASSTFAGTGADTQYFGPGTRLTVL.

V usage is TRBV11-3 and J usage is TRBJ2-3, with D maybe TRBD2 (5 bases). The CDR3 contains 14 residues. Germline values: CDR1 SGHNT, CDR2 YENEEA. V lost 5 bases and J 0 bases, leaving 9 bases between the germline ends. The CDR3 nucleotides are TGTGCCAGCAGCCGGACTCTCAGCACAGATACGCAGTATTTT. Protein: CASSRTLSTDTQYF. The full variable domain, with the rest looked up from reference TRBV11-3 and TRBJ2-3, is EAGVVQSPRYKIIEKKQPVAFWCNPISGHNTLYWYLQNLGQGPELLIRYENEEAVDDSQLPKDRFSAERLKGVDSTLKIQPAELGDSAVYLCASSRTLSTDTQYFGPGTRLTVL.

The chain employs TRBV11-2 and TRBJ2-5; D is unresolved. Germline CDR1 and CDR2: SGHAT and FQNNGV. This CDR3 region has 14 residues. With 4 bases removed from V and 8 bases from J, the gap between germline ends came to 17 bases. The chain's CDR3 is CASSSVKEVRTQYF. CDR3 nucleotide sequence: TGTGCCAGCAGCTCAGTGAAAGAGGTCCGCACCCAGTACTTC.